The rows below give T cell receptor beta chains drawn from one sample of a study of blood T cell repertoires in COVID-19. Generated by immunoSEQ multiplex PCR, the TCRdb table keeps only in-frame clones and is missing some. Of 70,000 or so clones listed, about 84% are singletons. The sample comprised peripheral blood. These receptors all come from a human donor in a cohort sampled during active COVID-19. CDR3s include the opening cysteine and the closing phenylalanine or tryptophan. Fields, in order: V gene, J gene, D gene, clone size, CDR3 protein, CDR3 DNA. D genes are given only for firm matches. Clone size is given for some rows only: seen once, a few or many times, or a class if the clone is expanded.

v_call: TRBV7-2
j_call: TRBJ2-2
d_call: NA
clone_size: NA
cdr3_aa: CASSVLAVHTGELFF
cdr3_nt: TGTGCCAGCAGCGTATTAGCGGTCCACACCGGGGAGCTGTTTTTT

v_call: TRBV28
j_call: TRBJ1-2
d_call: NA
clone_size: NA
cdr3_aa: CASSFGSWAYGYTF
cdr3_nt: TGTGCCAGCAGTTTCGGGAGTTGGGCCTATGGCTACACCTTC

v_call: TRBV28
j_call: TRBJ1-6
d_call: TRBD1
clone_size: NA
cdr3_aa: CASSRTDRVNSPLHF
cdr3_nt: TGTGCCAGCAGCCGCACGGACAGGGTTAATTCACCCCTCCACTTT

v_call: TRBV10-2
j_call: TRBJ2-7
d_call: NA
clone_size: NA
cdr3_aa: CASSQQAYEQYF
cdr3_nt: TGCGCCAGCAGTCAACAGGCCTACGAGCAGTACTTC

v_call: TRBV5-6
j_call: TRBJ1-4
d_call: TRBD1
clone_size: NA
cdr3_aa: CASSARIQGLNEKLFF
cdr3_nt: TGTGCCAGCAGCGCGCGTATACAGGGGTTGAATGAAAAACTGTTTTTT

v_call: TRBV3-1/TRBV3-2
j_call: TRBJ2-3
d_call: NA
clone_size: NA
cdr3_aa: CASSQDRLQDTQYF
cdr3_nt: TGTGCCAGCAGCCAAGATCGACTTCAAGATACGCAGTATTTT

v_call: TRBV30
j_call: TRBJ1-6
d_call: NA
clone_size: NA
cdr3_aa: CAWNFQAVNSPLHF
cdr3_nt: TGTGCCTGGAACTTCCAGGCAGTTAATTCACCCCTCCACTTT

v_call: TRBV6-2/TRBV6-3
j_call: TRBJ1-2
d_call: NA
clone_size: NA
cdr3_aa: CASSYSREYGYTF
cdr3_nt: TGTGCCAGCAGTTACTCGAGAGAGTATGGCTACACCTTC

v_call: TRBV4-3
j_call: TRBJ1-4
d_call: TRBD1
clone_size: once
cdr3_aa: CASSQDGRQGGEKLFF
cdr3_nt: TGCGCCAGCAGCCAAGATGGAAGACAGGGGGGCGAAAAACTGTTTTTT

v_call: TRBV6-5
j_call: TRBJ1-5
d_call: TRBD1
clone_size: few
cdr3_aa: CATTGQGSYQPQHF
cdr3_nt: TGTGCCACTACCGGACAGGGGTCTTATCAGCCCCAGCATTTT

v_call: TRBV14
j_call: TRBJ1-4
d_call: TRBD1
clone_size: NA
cdr3_aa: CASSRWDRGGEKLFF
cdr3_nt: TGTGCCAGCAGCCGTTGGGACAGGGGTGGCGAAAAACTGTTTTTT

v_call: TRBV3-1/TRBV3-2
j_call: TRBJ2-5
d_call: TRBD2
clone_size: NA
cdr3_aa: CASSHRLAGGIQETQYF
cdr3_nt: TGTGCCAGCAGCCATCGACTAGCGGGAGGCATACAAGAGACCCAGTACTTC